The 27 T cell receptor beta chains below all came from one sample that was sequenced in a study of T cells in Graves' hyperthyroidism and ophthalmopathy. TCR beta CDR3 sequences were amplified from RNA transcripts. Primed by the HTBI set, a first-round RT-PCR was run on the TCR CDR3. In TCRdb, the multiplex PCR reads were re-called with MiXCR into one record per CDR3 protein. The data hold around 700,000 distinct CDR3 sequences, with about a third observed a single time. The material sequenced was blood. The receptors originated from a woman aged 40 to 50 with Graves' hyperthyroidism.

The chain employs TRBV6-5 and TRBJ2-2; TRBD1 aligns across 7 bases. From germline, CDR1 is MNHEY and CDR2 SVGAGI. The CDR3 contains 15 residues. The J segment lost 7 bases and the V segment lost 3 bases, leaving 8 bases of the junction unmatched. The DNA for the CDR3 is TGTGCCAGCAGTTATGATAAGGGGGCTGGCGGGGAGCTGTTTTTT. Amino acid sequence: CASSYDKGAGGELFF.

The chain links TRBV29-1 to TRBJ2-5, with D maybe TRBD2 (6 bases). CDR1 SQVTM and CDR2 ANQGSEA come from the germline V gene. Trimming removed 4 bases from V and 0 bases from J, with 12 bases in between. This CDR3 spans 14 amino acids. CDR3 region: CSVVFSGDQETQYF. The CDR3 DNA is TGCAGCGTTGTCTTTAGCGGCGACCAAGAGACCCAGTACTTC. Looking up the rest from reference TRBV29-1 and TRBJ2-5 gives the full variable domain: SAVISQKPSRDICQRGTSLTIQCQVDSQVTMMFWYRQQPGQSLTLIATANQGSEATYESGFVIDKFPISRPNLTFSTLTVSNMSPEDSSIYLCSVVFSGDQETQYFGPGTRLLVL.

This clonotype was seen a few times. The junction does not match germline at one end; this may be a read error. The V gene is TRBV4-1, the J gene TRBJ2-5; D possibly corresponds to TRBD1 (5 bases). This CDR3 spans 12 amino acids. The germline CDR1 and CDR2 sequences are MGHRA and YSYEKL. The CDR3 is CASSQVLGVVLF. CDR3 DNA: TGCGCCAGCAGCCAAGTCTTAGGGGTGGTACTCTTC.

This clonotype was seen at least ten times. This chain uses TRBV5-5 with TRBJ1-1; weak D call: TRBD1 (5 bases). V was clipped by 4 bases and J by 3 bases, with 19 bases between them. Germline CDR1 reads SGHKS; CDR2 reads YYEKEE (reference sequence). The CDR3 loop spans 16 amino acids. Written as DNA, the CDR3 is TGTGCCAGCAGCCCCGGTGTGTGGGGCAGGGACACTGAAGCTTTCTTT. Translating gives CASSPGVWGRDTEAFF.

In this sample, this clonotype turned up many times. The V and J genes are TRBV12-3 or TRBV12-4 and TRBJ2-5; D possibly corresponds to TRBD1 (6 bases). This CDR3 comprises 14 residues. V shed 5 bases and J shed 4 bases, with 14 bases lying between them. The CDR3: CASSLRTEGETQYF. The CDR3 DNA follows: TGTGCCAGCAGTCTCCGGACAGAAGGAGAGACCCAGTACTTC.

The chain is built from TRBV29-1 and TRBJ1-5; no definite D call. The CDR3 spans 14 residues. V was trimmed by 5 bases and J by 0 bases, leaving 11 bases between them. The V gene's germline CDR1 is SQVTM and CDR2 ANQGSEA. The CDR3, as DNA: TGCAGCGTTCGATCGGGGAATAGCAATCAGCCCCAGCATTTT. Translated, it gives CSVRSGNSNQPQHF.

This clonotype has just one count. This chain uses TRBV18 with TRBJ1-1; no clear D. V was cut by 3 bases and J by 3 bases, with 14 bases left in between. The CDR3 extends over 15 amino acids. Germline V gene lookup returns CDR1 KGHSH and CDR2 LQKENI. The CDR3 nucleotides read TGTGCCAGCTCACCCCGCAGTAACCGGGACACTGAAGCTTTCTTT. Its translation: CASSPRSNRDTEAFF.

This clonotype was observed many times. The chain is built from TRBV2 and TRBJ1-5; D may be TRBD1 (5 bases). This CDR3 has 16 amino acids. The V gene's germline CDR1 is SNHLY and CDR2 FYNNEI. Trimming left V 5 bases short and J 0 bases short, with 14 bases between. The CDR3 loop reads CASSNPGLYSNQPQHF. In DNA form, the CDR3 reads TGTGCCAGCAGTAACCCGGGACTTTATAGCAATCAGCCCCAGCATTTT. The variable domain in full, completed from reference TRBV2 and TRBJ1-5, reads EPEVTQTPSHQVTQMGQEVILRCVPISNHLYFYWYRQILGQKVEFLVSFYNNEISEKSEIFDDQFSVERPDGSNFTLKIRSTKLEDSAMYFCASSNPGLYSNQPQHFGDGTRLSIL.

This clonotype was detected many times. The rearrangement joins TRBV19 to TRBJ1-1, with unresolved D. Germline CDR1 LNHDA, CDR2 SQIVND (reference sequence). V gave up 5 bases and J gave up 4 bases, with 14 bases separating them. The CDR3 has 14 residues. The CDR3 is CASSSRADGTEAFF. The CDR3 DNA is TGTGCCAGTAGTTCACGGGCGGACGGCACTGAAGCTTTCTTT.

J is TRBJ2-7 and V is TRBV10-2, with D tentatively TRBD1 (5 bases). Germline CDR1 reads WSHSY; CDR2 reads SAAADI. The V and J ends lost 6 bases and 7 bases respectively, with 16 bases between them. This CDR3 has 13 amino acids. The CDR3 protein is CASRARAMAEQYF. The CDR3, as DNA: TGCGCCAGCAGGGCCAGGGCTATGGCAGAGCAGTACTTC.

The gene calls are TRBV6-5 and TRBJ2-5; 14 positions agree with TRBD2. Germline V gene sequence: CDR1 MNHEY, CDR2 SVGAGI. This CDR3 has 13 amino acids. Trimming removed 6 bases from V and 11 bases from J; junction bases left unmatched: 5. The CDR3 nucleotides read TGTGCCAGCAGAGGGACTAGCGGGGGATCACAGTACTTC. Its protein product is CASRGTSGGSQYF.

This clonotype occurred a few times. This chain connects TRBV6-6 to TRBJ1-5; D unresolved. CDR1 is MNHNY and CDR2 is SVGAGI in the germline V gene (reference sequence). The CDR3 runs 14 residues. The V end lost 6 bases, the J end lost 0 bases, and 9 bases lay between the germline ends. The CDR3 sequence is CASSVGFSNQPQHF. CDR3 sequence (DNA): TGTGCCAGCAGCGTCGGGTTTAGCAATCAGCCCCAGCATTTT.

The table lists this clonotype with a few counts. CDR3 DNA sequence: TGTGCCAGCTCACCAGAGGGGAATAATTCACCCCTCCACTTT. This codes for CASSPEGNNSPLHF. The chain joins TRBV14 to TRBJ1-6, with a possible D match to TRBD1 (5 bases). The CDR3 has 14 amino acids. Germline lookup yields CDR1 SGHDN and CDR2 FVKESK. Between the trimmed V and J ends, which lost 8 bases and 5 bases, there was a span of 13 bases.

Ten or more counts support this clonotype. The chain has TRBV10-3 and TRBJ2-5; tentatively, D is TRBD1 (5 bases). The V gene's germline CDR1 is ENHRY and CDR2 SYGVKD. The V end was cut by 4 bases, the J end by 5 bases, with 14 bases between. The CDR3 loop spans 14 amino acids. CDR3 loop: CAISVGQGGETQYF. The CDR3 DNA sequence: TGTGCCATCAGTGTGGGGCAGGGTGGGGAGACCCAGTACTTC.

A few counts support this clonotype. At one end the junction does not follow the germline gene, possibly because of a read error. This chain uses TRBV7-2 with TRBJ1-5, with D possibly being TRBD1 (6 bases). This CDR3 has 15 amino acids. Germline V gene data show CDR1 as SGHTA and CDR2 as FQGNSA. CDR3 sequence: CASSREEGGGQPQHF. CDR3 bases: TGCGCCAGCAGCCGGGAAGAAGGAGGGGGTCAGCCCCAGCATTTT.

The chain uses TRBV20-1 and TRBJ1-1, with D perhaps matching TRBD1 (5 bases). The CDR3 consists of 14 residues. Germline V gene lookup returns CDR1 DFQATT and CDR2 SNEGSKA (reference sequence). The ends were cut back, 4 bases at V and 0 bases at J, with 12 bases in the middle. The CDR3 spells CSAKRGVMNTEAFF. CDR3 DNA sequence: TGCAGTGCTAAGCGGGGGGTGATGAACACTGAAGCTTTCTTT.

This clonotype turned up a few times. The rearrangement joins TRBV5-5 to TRBJ1-1; D ambiguous. Trimming cost V 0 bases and J 2 bases, with 11 bases left between them. The CDR3 runs 15 residues. Germline values: CDR1 SGHKS, CDR2 YYEKEE (reference sequence). CDR3 residues: CASSLDPGTNTEAFF. In DNA form, the CDR3 reads TGTGCCAGCAGCTTGGATCCGGGTACCAACACTGAAGCTTTCTTT. The whole variable domain, filled in from reference TRBV5-5 and TRBJ1-1, reads DAGVTQSPTHLIKTRGQQVTLRCSPISGHKSVSWYQQVLGQGPQFIFQYYEKEERGRGNFPDRFSARQFPNYSSELNVNALLLGDSALYLCASSLDPGTNTEAFFGQGTRLTVV.

The V call is TRBV12-3 or TRBV12-4, the J call TRBJ1-5; tentative D call: TRBD1 (6 bases). The V and J ends lost 9 bases and 0 bases respectively, with 18 bases between them. The CDR3 runs to 16 residues. CDR3 protein: CASTSKGGNSNQPQHF. DNA for the CDR3: TGTGCCAGTACCTCAAAGGGGGGTAATAGCAATCAGCCCCAGCATTTT.

This clonotype was detected ten times or more. The chain has TRBV2 and TRBJ2-2, with 8 bases lining up with TRBD1. V gave up 4 bases and J gave up 5 bases; unmatched junction bases: 6. Looked up from germline, CDR1 is SNHLY and CDR2 is FYNNEI. This CDR3 has 15 residues. The CDR3 loop reads CASSAATGETGELFF. CDR3 in DNA: TGTGCCAGCAGTGCCGCGACAGGGGAGACCGGGGAGCTGTTTTTT.

This clonotype was detected ten times or more. The J gene is TRBJ2-7, the V gene TRBV7-2; TRBD1 aligns across 9 bases. Per the germline V gene, CDR1 is SGHTA and CDR2 is FQGNSA. J was trimmed by 3 bases and V by 1 base; bases with no gene match: 7. The CDR3 runs 16 residues. This CDR3 reads CASSLGGQGFVYEQYF. The CDR3 DNA is TGTGCCAGCAGCTTAGGGGGACAGGGCTTCGTCTACGAGCAGTACTTC.

This clonotype came up many times. The V and J genes are TRBV10-1 and TRBJ1-1, with 8 bases lining up with TRBD1. The CDR3 loop spans 14 amino acids. Germline V gene sequence: CDR1 WNHNN, CDR2 SYGVQD (reference sequence). With V trimmed by 4 bases and J by 4 bases, 5 bases remained unmatched. The CDR3 nucleotides are TGCGCCAGCAGTGGGGACAGGAGAGCCACTGAAGCTTTCTTT. This translates into CASSGDRRATEAFF.

This clonotype occurred once. The J gene is TRBJ1-2, the V gene TRBV19, with 10 positions matching TRBD1. The V and J ends lost 3 bases and 8 bases, in that order; junction bases with no gene match: 15. The CDR3 is 17 amino acids. Germline V lookup: CDR1 LNHDA, CDR2 SQIVND (reference sequence). Here the CDR3 DNA reads TGTGCCAGTAGTATCGGATTAATGACAGGGGGCGCGGAGGGCTACACCTTC. Residues: CASSIGLMTGGAEGYTF.

This chain connects TRBV6-6 to TRBJ1-5; 9 positions match TRBD1. Trimming took 6 bases from V and 4 from J; bases not matched to a gene: 7. Germline values: CDR1 MNHNY, CDR2 SVGAGI (reference sequence). This CDR3 contains 15 residues. CDR3 coding DNA: TGTGCCAGCAGACCGGGACAGGGTATTAATCAGCCCCAGCATTTT. Its translation is CASRPGQGINQPQHF.

This clonotype was recorded at least ten times. CDR3 nucleotides: TGTGCCAGCATAGGGAGGTACGAGCAGTACTTC. It encodes CASIGRYEQYF. The chain couples TRBV2 to TRBJ2-7; a weak D match, TRBD2 (6 bases). Looked up from germline, CDR1 is SNHLY and CDR2 is FYNNEI. The CDR3 has 11 residues. Trimming shortened V by 7 bases and J by 4 bases, and 8 bases separated the two germline ends.

This clonotype occurred many times. CDR3: CASARDSGGSGANVLTF. In nucleotides, the CDR3 is TGTGCCAGTGCCCGGGACTCAGGTGGCTCTGGGGCCAACGTCCTGACTTTC. The chain carries TRBV7-3 and TRBJ2-6; D is perhaps TRBD2 (6 bases). With 9 bases removed from V and 0 bases from J, the gap between germline ends came to 18 bases. From germline, CDR1 is SGHTA and CDR2 FQGTGA. There are 17 residues in the CDR3.

This clonotype was seen ten or more times. The chain links TRBV7-2 to TRBJ2-5; 10 bases match TRBD1. V was clipped by 5 bases and J by 4 bases; unmatched bases: 7. This CDR3 contains 15 residues. Germline V gene data show CDR1 as SGHTA and CDR2 as FQGNSA. The CDR3 nucleotides are TGTGCCAGCAGCGGCGGGACAGGGGTTGGAGAGACCCAGTACTTC. Amino acid sequence: CASSGGTGVGETQYF. Full variable domain (rest looked up from reference TRBV7-2 and TRBJ2-5): GAGVSQSPSNKVTEKGKDVELRCDPISGHTALYWYRQSLGQGLEFLIYFQGNSAPDKSGLPSDRFSAERTGGSVSTLTIQRTQQEDSAVYLCASSGGTGVGETQYFGPGTRLLVL.

This clonotype was seen only a few times. A much more abundant neighbour one base away suggests this may be a read error. The V call is TRBV14, the J call TRBJ1-1, with TRBD1 matching over 7 bases. The CDR3 totals 13 residues. With V trimmed by 5 bases and J by 3 bases, 3 bases remained unmatched. Per the germline V gene, CDR1 is SGHDN and CDR2 is FVKESK. Written as DNA, the CDR3 is TGTGCCAGCAGCATACAGGGGTACACTGAAGCTTTCTTT. Its translation: CASSIQGYTEAFF.